This is a list of T cell receptor beta chains from one sample in a study of vaccination and CD4 T cells after COVID-19. TCRdb redid the calling of the PCR reads with MiXCR, one entry per CDR3 protein. The sample shows approximately 15,000 distinct CDR3 sequences, about 53% of them seen only once. Their cognate antigens are unknown. The sequenced sample was CD4+ T cells from blood, cultured in vitro, obtained before SARS-CoV-2 vaccination. The receptors were sampled from a human donor who had recovered from COVID-19. Both conserved end residues are part of each CDR3. A D gene is named only where the DNA matches it firmly. Clone sizes are given selectively: once, few, many, or a class where the clone is expanded.

V	J	size	D	CDR3	DNA
TRBV7-3	TRBJ2-5	.	TRBD2	CASSQTSAETQYF	TGTGCCAGCAGCCAGACTAGCGCAGAGACCCAGTACTTC
TRBV6-2/TRBV6-3	TRBJ1-1	.	TRBD1	CATRDRGPEAFF	TGTGCCACCCGGGACAGGGGGCCTGAAGCTTTCTTT
TRBV28	TRBJ1-1	once	.	CASIRGLGTEAFF	TGTGCCAGCATAAGAGGCCTGGGTACTGAAGCTTTCTTT
TRBV27	TRBJ1-2	few	TRBD1	CASSFSQDRGNYGYTF	TGTGCCAGCAGTTTCTCCCAGGACAGGGGCAACTATGGCTACACCTTC
TRBV27	TRBJ2-1	few	.	CASSSIDNEQFF	TGTGCCAGCAGTTCAATAGACAATGAGCAGTTCTTC
TRBV6-1	TRBJ2-1	few	.	CASSARGTYNEQFF	TGTGCCAGCAGTGCCCGGGGTACTTACAATGAGCAGTTCTTC
TRBV6-1	TRBJ2-5	.	TRBD1	CASSEAGTGLETQYF	TGTGCCAGCAGTGAAGCGGGGACAGGGCTGGAGACCCAGTACTTC
TRBV7-2	TRBJ2-1	.	.	CASSLDRGNDVNEQFF	TGTGCCAGCAGCTTAGATAGGGGGAATGATGTCAATGAGCAGTTCTTC
TRBV11-2	TRBJ2-5	few	TRBD2	CASSLGTSGREGETQYF	TGTGCCAGCAGCTTAGGGACTAGCGGACGGGAGGGAGAGACCCAGTACTTC
TRBV28	TRBJ2-2	.	.	CASSSLDGTTGELFF	TGTGCCAGCAGTTCTCTCGACGGGACCACCGGGGAGCTGTTTTTT
TRBV7-2	TRBJ1-2	.	.	CASSLGGPGDGYTF	TGTGCCAGCAGCCTGGGAGGGCCGGGGGATGGCTACACCTTC
TRBV20-1	TRBJ1-5	few	.	CSASRQYSNQPQHF	TGCAGTGCTAGTCGACAGTATAGCAATCAGCCCCAGCATTTT
TRBV20-1	TRBJ1-5	.	TRBD1	CSASTGTGYQPQHF	TGCAGTGCCTCGACCGGGACAGGCTATCAGCCCCAGCATTTT